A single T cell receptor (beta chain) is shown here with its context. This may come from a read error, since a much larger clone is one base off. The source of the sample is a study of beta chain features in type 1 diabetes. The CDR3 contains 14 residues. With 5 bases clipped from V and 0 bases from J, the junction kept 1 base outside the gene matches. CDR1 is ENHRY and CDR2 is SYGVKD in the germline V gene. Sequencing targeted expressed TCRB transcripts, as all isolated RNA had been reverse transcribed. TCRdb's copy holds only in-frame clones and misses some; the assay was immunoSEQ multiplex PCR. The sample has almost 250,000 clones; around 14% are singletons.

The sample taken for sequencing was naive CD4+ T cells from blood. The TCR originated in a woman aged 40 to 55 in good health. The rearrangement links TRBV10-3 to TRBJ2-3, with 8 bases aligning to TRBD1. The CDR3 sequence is CAISRQGSTDTQYF. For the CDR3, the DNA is TGTGCCATCAGTAGACAGGGGAGCACAGATACGCAGTATTTT.